Listed here are 7 T cell receptor beta chains from one sample, sequenced in a study of blood T cell repertoires in COVID-19. This table comes from immunoSEQ multiplex PCR, and its TCRdb copy is limited to in-frame clones, with some not included. The sample has some 90,000 clones, more than 80% seen once; the top ten hold roughly 2.5%. The sequenced sample consisted of peripheral blood. These TCRs come from a middle-aged man with COVID-19, enrolled during active disease.

The chain has TRBV7-9 and TRBJ1-4; 9 bases map to TRBD1. V lost 3 bases to trimming and J lost 4 bases; unmatched junction nucleotides: 3. CDR3 length: 15 residues. Germline CDR1 is SEHNR and CDR2 is FQNEAQ (reference sequence). For the CDR3, the DNA is TGTGCCAGCAGCTTGGACAGGGGTGGTAATGAAAAACTGTTTTTT. Protein sequence: CASSLDRGGNEKLFF.

The chain has TRBV19 and TRBJ1-3; D unresolved. This CDR3 is 13 amino acids long. Germline V gene lookup returns CDR1 LNHDA and CDR2 SQIVND (reference sequence). The germline V and J ends were trimmed by 6 bases and 4 bases, with 10 bases remaining between them. Here the CDR3 reads CASREAVGNTIYF. For the CDR3, the DNA is TGTGCCAGTAGAGAGGCAGTCGGAAACACCATATATTTT.

V gene TRBV13 combines with J gene TRBJ2-1; 11 positions agree with TRBD2. The CDR3 sequence is 15 residues long. Trimming removed 4 bases from V and 9 bases from J; junction bases left unmatched: 8. Germline V lookup: CDR1 PRHDT, CDR2 FYEKMQ (reference sequence). CDR3 in amino acids: CASSSLAGGRFEQFF. The CDR3, as DNA: TGTGCCAGCAGCTCCTTAGCGGGGGGGCGGTTTGAGCAGTTCTTC.

The chain uses TRBV5-6 and TRBJ1-1; D perhaps matches TRBD1 (6 bases). The CDR3 contains 12 residues. The V gene lost 0 bases and the J gene lost 12 bases, with 12 bases spanning the gap. From germline, CDR1 is SGHDT and CDR2 YYEEEE. The CDR3 DNA reads as TGTGCCAGCAGCTTGGCAACAGGGCAAACTTTCTTT. Encoded protein: CASSLATGQTFF.

The chain links TRBV6-5 to TRBJ1-2, with TRBD1 matching over 8 bases. This CDR3 comprises 13 residues. The J segment lost 7 bases and the V segment lost 2 bases, leaving 3 bases of the junction unmatched. The germline V gene encodes CDR1 MNHEY and CDR2 SVGAGI. CDR3 residues: CASSYGGQGGYTF. Here the CDR3 DNA reads TGTGCCAGCAGTTACGGAGGACAGGGTGGCTACACCTTC.

The rearrangement joins TRBV7-2 to TRBJ2-1; TRBD2 is a possible D gene (5 bases). V dropped 4 bases and J dropped 3 bases, with 13 bases sitting between them. The CDR3 sequence is 15 residues long. Germline assignment: CDR1 SGHTA and CDR2 FQGNSA. In DNA form, the CDR3 reads TGTGCCAGCAGCTACGATCGGACTTTCTACAATGAGCAGTTCTTC. Amino acid sequence: CASSYDRTFYNEQFF.

The chain is built from TRBV7-9 and TRBJ2-1, with TRBD2 matching over 9 bases. Germline V gene data show CDR1 as SEHNR and CDR2 as FQNEAQ (reference sequence). Trimming removed 0 bases from V and 7 bases from J; junction bases left unmatched: 10. This CDR3 has 17 residues. The CDR3 loop reads CASSLALAGNMPNEQFF. Written as DNA, the CDR3 is TGTGCCAGCAGCTTAGCGCTAGCGGGGAACATGCCTAATGAGCAGTTCTTC.